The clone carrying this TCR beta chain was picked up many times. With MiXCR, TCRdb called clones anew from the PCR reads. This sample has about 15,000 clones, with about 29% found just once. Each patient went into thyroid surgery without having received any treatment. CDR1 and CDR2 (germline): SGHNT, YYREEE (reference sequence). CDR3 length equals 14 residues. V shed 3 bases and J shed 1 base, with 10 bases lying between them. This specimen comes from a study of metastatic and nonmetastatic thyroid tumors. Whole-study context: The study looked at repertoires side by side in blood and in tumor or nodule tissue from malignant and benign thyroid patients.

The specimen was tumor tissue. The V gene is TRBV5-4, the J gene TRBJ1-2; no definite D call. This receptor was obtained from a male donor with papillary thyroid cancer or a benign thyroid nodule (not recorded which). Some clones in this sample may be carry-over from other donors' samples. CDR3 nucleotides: TGTGCCAGCAGCTATCTACAGAATAACTATGGCTACACCTTC. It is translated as CASSYLQNNYGYTF.